This TCR beta chain was found in a study of blood T cell repertoires in COVID-19. Across the whole study: Sites in the United States, Italy and Spain provided acute and convalescent COVID-19 samples. In each case, the material was cDNA or gDNA derived from T cells, B-cell-depleted T cells, or PBMCs.

Followed longitudinally, the Seattle patients had been enrolled during active infection. Methods used by the authors: Nucleated cell counts were estimated from reference gene primer amplification. Only in-frame clones appear in the TCRdb table, and some are missing; sequencing was by immunoSEQ multiplex PCR. That table supplies the V and J calls and clone size; D and trimming were determined from the DNA. The repertoire holds roughly 340,000 clones, with about 87% as singletons. This clone was counted only a few times. CDR1 is LNHDA, CDR2 SQIVND, per germline (reference sequence). J gave up 3 bases and V 4 bases, and 7 bases lay outside the gene matches. The CDR3 is 16 residues long.

This clonotype originated in a woman between 50 and 59 years old with COVID-19, enrolled during active disease. The sample taken for sequencing was peripheral blood. The gene calls are TRBV19 and TRBJ2-2; 8 positions match TRBD1. CDR3 bases: TGTGCCAGTAGTAGCCGGACAGGGTCTTACACCGGGGAGCTGTTTTTT. Translation gives CASSSRTGSYTGELFF.